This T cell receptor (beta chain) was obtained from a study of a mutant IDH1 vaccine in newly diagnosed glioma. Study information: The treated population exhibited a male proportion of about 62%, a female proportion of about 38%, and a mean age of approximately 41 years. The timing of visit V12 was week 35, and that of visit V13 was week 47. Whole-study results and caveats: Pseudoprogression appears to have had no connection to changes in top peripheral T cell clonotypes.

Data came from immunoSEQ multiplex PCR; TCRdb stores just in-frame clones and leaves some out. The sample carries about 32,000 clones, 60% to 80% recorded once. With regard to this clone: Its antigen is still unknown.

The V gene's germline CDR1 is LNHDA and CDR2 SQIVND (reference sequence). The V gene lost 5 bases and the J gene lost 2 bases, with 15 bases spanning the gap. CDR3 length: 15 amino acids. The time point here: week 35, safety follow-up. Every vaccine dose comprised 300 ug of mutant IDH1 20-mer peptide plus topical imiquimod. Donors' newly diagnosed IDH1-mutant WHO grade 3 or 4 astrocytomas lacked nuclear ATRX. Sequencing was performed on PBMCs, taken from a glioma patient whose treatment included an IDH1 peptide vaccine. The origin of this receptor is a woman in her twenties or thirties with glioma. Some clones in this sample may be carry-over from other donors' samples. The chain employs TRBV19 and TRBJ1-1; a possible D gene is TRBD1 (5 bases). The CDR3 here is CASSSRVTSNTEAFF. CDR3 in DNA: TGTGCCAGTAGTTCCAGGGTGACCTCAAACACTGAAGCTTTCTTT.